Below, one T cell receptor beta chain is given with its context. What it binds is unknown. Primers included in the PCR were 60 Vbeta and 13 Jbeta primers. The table came from immunoSEQ multiplex PCR; TCRdb's copy has only in-frame clones and leaves some out. The sample carries 160,000 or so clones, more than 80% recorded once. The sample is drawn from a study of cytomegalovirus exposure and HLA in healthy donors. The study, taken as a whole, reports: A previous analysis found most TCR beta V segments productive roughly 87% or roughly 30% of the time.

In germline, CDR1 is PRHDT, CDR2 FYEKMQ (reference sequence). CDR3 size: 14 residues. With V trimmed by 2 bases and J by 2 bases, 2 bases remained unmatched. The chain couples TRBV13 to TRBJ2-7, with 8 nucleotides matching TRBD1. The source of this sequence is a woman aged 18-30 years in good health and CMV-seropositive. The sample taken for sequencing was PBMCs. Here the CDR3 DNA reads TGTGCCAGCAGCTTAACGACAGGGGCCTACGAGCAGTACTTC. Translating gives CASSLTTGAYEQYF.